This T cell receptor beta chain was recovered during a study of shared clonotypes between healthy human individuals (dated by TCRdb to about 2020). The study in broad terms: The cohort comprised a couple of women and a few men aged 18 to 49 years. For each donor, three plates each were used for CD4 naive and CD4 memory, two plates were used for CD8 naive, and one plate was used for CD8 memory. To estimate repertoire size and how much clonotypes are shared between individuals, the study performed deep sequencing of blood TCR repertoires from about five healthy adults. To increase sequencing depth and limit assay-specific biases, TCR repertoire library preparation and sequencing were carried out by different laboratories using diverse techniques. Leukapheresis yielded between about 0.94 and 10 billion PBMCs per donor.

Donors were healthy HIV-negative adults with no recently reported acute infections or vaccinations. Only Caucasian adults living in Nashville, Tennessee, USA were represented among the donors. CD4+ T cells were enriched by magnetic negative selection; naive cells were then positively selected on CD45RA, and the negative fraction formed the memory subset. Blood was obtained by leukapheresis, after which PBMCs were separated by Ficoll-Histopaque density gradient centrifugation and cryopreserved in liquid nitrogen vapor phase. Purity and quantity of every magnetically sorted T cell population were checked by analytical flow cytometry. Each sorted fraction had its genomic DNA isolated and then quantified by UV absorbance on a Nanodrop 2000c. The junction shows trimming of 1 base on V and 4 bases on J, plus 13 bases between the germline ends. Its CDR3 holds 15 amino acids, cysteine through phenylalanine. Only the CDR3 region is kept as DNA, spanning 45 bases read in frame from base 1. Per the germline V gene (reference sequence), MNHEY is the CDR1 and SMNVEV is the CDR2.

Paper-wide results and their limitations: When a handful of donors were compared, the shared fraction of clonotypes was roughly 5% for naive CD4, 3.5% to 4% for naive CD8, 2.3% for memory CD4, and 0.4% for memory CD8. Sampling was restricted to blood, and TCR repertoires in tissues likely differ from the TCR repertoires found in blood. Pairwise subsampling indicated that sequencing depth was expected to affect the degree of clonotype sharing among donors. Larger estimated clonotype richness was generally found for naive subsets than for memory subsets. Even with the large sequencing depth, rarefaction of the sorted-subset datasets indicated that sequencing was incomplete. The genetic and exposure-history diversity represented was limited by the small number of donors. Compared with non-shared clonotypes, clonotypes shared by all four sorted-subset donors had higher generation probabilities.

Using the deep immunoSEQ assay, TCR CDR3 regions were amplified from genomic DNA by multiplex PCR. Genomic DNA extracted from each cell subset was distributed evenly over all wells of several immunoSEQ 96-well plates, and each plate served as one replicate. For sorted subsets, roughly 0.2 ug genomic DNA, equal to 30,000 or so T cell genomes, was loaded into each replicate PCR. The purified libraries were quantified using a Qubit 3.0 fluorometer, sized with a Bioanalyzer 2100, and then quantified again using the KAPA Library Quantification kit. Each immunoSEQ 96-well plate was sequenced on its own single-read 150-cycle Illumina NextSeq 550 flow cell. The authors' pipeline ran thus. The immunoSEQ output contained only junctional sequences without quality scores, so filtering could not match that applied to full-length reads. To assign V/J genes and CDR3, sequences were annotated using PyIR, a Python wrapper for IgBLAST v1.9, with IMGT germline references. Reads were filtered out if the reads had weak V/J assignments (E-value above 1e-6), no CDR3, stop codons, out-of-frame junctions, or ambiguous translated residues. V3J clonotypes were defined as sequences sharing the same inferred V gene, J gene, and CDR3 amino acid sequence. Percentage overlap between repertoires was computed as shared unique clonotypes divided by the size of the smaller repertoire. Repertoire richness was assessed with RTK rarefaction, the Chao1 estimator, and Recon v2.1 estimates of unobserved clonotypes. For all TCRbeta clonotypes obtained by the gDNA method from several donors, generation probabilities were computed with OLGA. Sourced from immuneACCESS, this table was stored by TCRdb with only in-frame sequences that have V and J called. A share of the clones is absent; for the studies checked, an unresolved V gene accounts for under half, and the remainder has no known explanation. That table supplies the V and J calls and clone size; D and trimming were determined from the DNA. The sample table records millions of clones; roughly 96% of these occur just once. In total, the top ten clones hold about 0.13% of the sample.

Remarks on this clone: The specificity of this receptor is unknown. There are no base qualities to consult, and no much larger clone falls within one base.

The sample was naive CD4+ T cells sorted from blood. In the paper's terms, the cell subset or site label means: CD45RA+ positively selected. The V and J segments used are TRBV27 and TRBJ2-5, with no confidently assigned D gene. The source of this sequence is a man aged 18 to 29 in good health. The CDR3 reads as follows: CASSLWGPSGETQYF. The sequenced DNA: TGTGCCAGCAGTTTATGGGGTCCCTCGGGAGAGACCCAGTACTTC.